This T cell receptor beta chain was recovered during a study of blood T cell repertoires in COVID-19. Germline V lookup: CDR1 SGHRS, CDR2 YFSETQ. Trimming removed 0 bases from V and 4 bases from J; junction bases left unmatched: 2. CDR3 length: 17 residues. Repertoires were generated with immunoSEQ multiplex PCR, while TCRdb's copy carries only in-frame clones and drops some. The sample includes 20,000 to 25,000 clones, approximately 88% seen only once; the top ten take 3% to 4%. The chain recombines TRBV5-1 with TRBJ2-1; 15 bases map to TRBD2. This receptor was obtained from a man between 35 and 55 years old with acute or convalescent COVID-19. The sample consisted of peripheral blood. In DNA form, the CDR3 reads TGCGCCAGCAGCTTGGGGACTAGCGGGAGGGCGTACAATGAGCAGTTCTTC. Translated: CASSLGTSGRAYNEQFF. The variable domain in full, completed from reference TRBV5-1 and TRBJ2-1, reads KAGVTQTPRYLIKTRGQQVTLSCSPISGHRSVSWYQQTPGQGLQFLFEYFSETQRNKGNFPGRFSGRQFSNSRSEMNVSTLELGDSALYLCASSLGTSGRAYNEQFFGPGTRLTVL.